Sequencing of this TCR beta chain was carried out in a study of T cells in localized non-small cell lung cancer. Study results and limitations: Greater blood T cell density accompanied longer overall survival. For the top 100 tumor clones, a median roughly 56 also appeared in adjacent lung. The tumor had only one region sequenced, so heterogeneity remains possible. Measurement of T cell clonality placed uninvolved adjacent lung highest, above the level in tumor.

Trimming pared 0 bases from V and 8 bases from J, leaving 7 bases between. This CDR3 has 12 residues. CDR1 SEHNR and CDR2 FQNEAQ come from the germline V gene (reference sequence). Notes on this clone: The antigen is unknown.

TCRdb's copy holds only in-frame clones and misses some; the assay was immunoSEQ multiplex PCR. The sample lists about 130,000 clones; more than 80% were seen once. The receptor's source is a female donor aged 60 or older with stage I lung adenocarcinoma. The material sequenced was peripheral blood, taken before any cancer treatment. This chain links TRBV7-9 with TRBJ1-2; the D is unclear. The CDR3, as DNA: TGTGCCAGCAGCTTAGCGGGGAAGGGCTACACCTTC. It specifies CASSLAGKGYTF.